The 10 T cell receptor beta chains below were found in one sample sequenced in a study of molecular identifiers for immune sequencing clone quantification (dated by TCRdb to between 2017 and 2018). The protocol used for the library was PCR. For sequencing, a NextSeq 500 was employed. The raw public data were reprocessed by TCRdb itself: fastp quality trimming at Q25, MiXCR clonotype calling, in-frame beta chains only. Rows matching on CDR3 protein sequence are summarized as one entry with the most common DNA and genes. The sample includes over 300,000 distinct CDR3 sequences, with 24% observed a single time. Roughly 0.7% of the sample is held by the ten biggest clonotypes. The sequencing input was naive CD8+ T cells from blood, with Jurkat cell RNA spiked in. Explained via the paper, the cell subset or site label denotes: FACS-sorted CD8+CD4-CCR7+CD45RA+ naive T cells. These receptors were obtained from a human donor in good health. Some libraries in this study had Jurkat cell RNA spiked in.

A word on this clonotype: An end of the junction does not agree with germline; a read error may underlie this. The chain uses TRBV7-2 and TRBJ2-3; 8 nucleotides agree with TRBD2. CDR3 size: 16 residues. CDR1 and CDR2 from the germline V gene are SGHTA and FQGNSA. The CDR3 DNA sequence: TGTGCCAGCAACTTAGGTGCTAGCGGGAGCACAGATACGCAGTATTTT. It encodes CASNLGASGSTDTQYF.

This clonotype was seen only a few times. V is TRBV7-9 and J is TRBJ2-3; 12 bases match TRBD2. Losses at the gene ends were 1 base for V and 2 bases for J; bases not matched to a gene: 4. Per germline, CDR1 SEHNR and CDR2 FQNEAQ (reference sequence). There are 17 residues in the CDR3. DNA for the CDR3: TGTGCCAGCAGCTTAGATACTAGCGGGAGGACCACAGATACGCAGTATTTT. Its protein is CASSLDTSGRTTDTQYF.

The gene calls are TRBV27 and TRBJ1-1; D remains unclear. Germline CDR1 reads MNHEY; CDR2 reads SMNVEV (reference sequence). Trimming cost V 3 bases and J 2 bases, with 10 bases left between them. CDR3 size: 14 residues. The CDR3 nucleotides read TGTGCCAGCAGTTTCTCGGTAGGAAACACTGAAGCTTTCTTT. Translated, it gives CASSFSVGNTEAFF.

This clonotype was observed at least ten times. This rearrangement joins TRBV7-9 to TRBJ2-3, with a tentative D call TRBD1 (5 bases). This CDR3 is built from 16 residues. Trimming removed 6 bases at V and 1 base at J, with 17 bases between. From germline, CDR1 is SEHNR and CDR2 FQNEAQ (reference sequence). The CDR3 spells CASSPWGPRGTDTQYF. The CDR3, as DNA: TGTGCCAGCAGTCCGTGGGGCCCAAGGGGCACAGATACGCAGTATTTT.

This chain connects TRBV20-1 to TRBJ2-7; TRBD1 matches 12 bases. Trimming took 1 base from V and 4 from J; bases not matched to a gene: 2. CDR3 length equals 14 residues. The germline V gene has CDR1 DFQATT and CDR2 SNEGSKA (reference sequence). The CDR3 spells CSARGDRGLYEQYF. Written as DNA, the CDR3 is TGCAGTGCTAGAGGGGACAGGGGGCTGTACGAGCAGTACTTC.

This clonotype was observed at least ten times. The V and J genes are TRBV5-1 and TRBJ2-7, with TRBD2 matching 9 bases. From germline, CDR1 is SGHRS and CDR2 YFSETQ. Trimming at V came to 0 bases and at J to 2 bases, leaving 3 bases not matched to a gene. This CDR3 is built from 15 residues. In DNA, the CDR3 is TGCGCCAGCAGCTTGGACTTAGCGGGAGCCTACGAGCAGTACTTC. Translated, it gives CASSLDLAGAYEQYF.

This clonotype has at least ten counts. The gene calls are TRBV29-1 and TRBJ2-3; no definite D call. This CDR3 spans 13 amino acids. CDR1 and CDR2 (germline): SQVTM, ANQGSEA. V was trimmed by 1 base and J by 5 bases, leaving 10 bases between them. The chain's CDR3 is CSVEGHHGDTQYF. DNA for the CDR3: TGCAGCGTTGAAGGCCACCATGGAGATACGCAGTATTTT.

This chain joins TRBV27 and TRBJ2-7; the match to TRBD2 covers 8 bases. Germline V gene data show CDR1 as MNHEY and CDR2 as SMNVEV (reference sequence). J lost 2 bases, V lost 3 bases, and 6 bases had no gene match. The CDR3 runs 15 residues. The CDR3 region is CASSLHGRGPYEQYF. In DNA, the CDR3 is TGTGCCAGCAGTTTGCACGGGAGGGGACCCTACGAGCAGTACTTC.

V and J are TRBV4-1 and TRBJ2-5, with TRBD2 matching 8 bases. Germline-derived CDR1 and CDR2 are MGHRA and YSYEKL. The CDR3 is made up of 17 amino acids. V dropped 0 bases and J dropped 4; count of bases not matched to a gene: 10. The CDR3 sequence is CASSQEYVAGPLETQYF. The CDR3 nucleotides read TGCGCCAGCAGCCAAGAATACGTAGCGGGGCCCCTAGAGACCCAGTACTTC.

This clonotype was seen many times. The V and J genes are TRBV5-1 and TRBJ2-5; the D call may be TRBD1 or TRBD2 (5 bases each). V was cut by 0 bases and J by 5 bases, with 14 bases left in between. The CDR3 totals 15 residues. Germline V gene sequence: CDR1 SGHRS, CDR2 YFSETQ. CDR3 loop: CASSLDGGTGETQYF. CDR3 sequence (DNA): TGCGCCAGCAGCTTGGATGGGGGTACAGGCGAGACCCAGTACTTC.